The clone carrying this TCR beta chain was found a few times. Inclusion characteristics of ophthalmopathy patients comprised a Clinical Activity Score of at least 3, a NOSPECS grade of at least 4, and duration under 3 months. Orbital computed tomography, thyroid ultrasound, serum thyroxine and TRAb, and clinical symptoms together informed the diagnoses. From 8.5 to 10 ml of fresh peripheral blood, PBMCs were isolated. These data come from a study of T cells in Graves' hyperthyroidism and ophthalmopathy. Amplification yielded TCR beta CDR3 regions, with RNA transcripts as the source. Using the HTBI primer set, a first-round RT-PCR was run on the TCR CDR3. TCRdb reanalysed the multiplex PCR reads using MiXCR and keeps one entry per CDR3 protein. Among hundreds of thousands of distinct CDR3 sequences listed, about 15% were seen once. V was pared by 6 bases and J by 6 bases, with 6 bases of the junction left unmatched. Germline V lookup: CDR1 SEHNR, CDR2 FQNEAQ (reference sequence). This CDR3 is built from 14 residues.

The sequence was obtained from a woman aged 55-69 years with Graves' ophthalmopathy. The sequenced sample consisted of blood. This sequence joins TRBV7-9 and TRBJ2-7, with 12 nucleotides matching TRBD2. The CDR3 nucleotides are TGTGCCAGCAGGCCCGGACTAGCGGGACGCGAGCAGTACTTC. Translated: CASRPGLAGREQYF.